This entry describes one T cell receptor beta chain. This sample was included in a study of Ad26.COV2.S vaccination and SARS-CoV-2 variants. As to treatment: around 19 received Ad26.COV2.S at low or high dose, single or two shots; about five received placebo; per-sample allocation not given. Sampling was performed 63 days after the first vaccine or placebo injection. Data came from immunoSEQ multiplex PCR; TCRdb stores just in-frame clones and leaves some out. The sample shows more than 400,000 clones, over 80% of them seen only once. This CDR3 is built from 19 residues. Germline CDR1 reads GTSNPN; CDR2 reads SVGIG (reference sequence). The ends were cut back, 0 bases at V and 4 bases at J, with 24 bases in the middle.

The TCR originated in a person between 18 and 65 years old who received the Ad26.COV2.S COVID-19 vaccine or a placebo. The chain joins TRBV30 to TRBJ1-4; no clear D. Material: peripheral blood, obtained in a trial of Ad26.COV2.S vaccine versus placebo. The CDR3: CAWSVLVSGGGILNEKLFF. The CDR3 DNA is TGTGCCTGGAGTGTTCTAGTGTCAGGTGGAGGGATCCTTAATGAAAAACTGTTTTTT.